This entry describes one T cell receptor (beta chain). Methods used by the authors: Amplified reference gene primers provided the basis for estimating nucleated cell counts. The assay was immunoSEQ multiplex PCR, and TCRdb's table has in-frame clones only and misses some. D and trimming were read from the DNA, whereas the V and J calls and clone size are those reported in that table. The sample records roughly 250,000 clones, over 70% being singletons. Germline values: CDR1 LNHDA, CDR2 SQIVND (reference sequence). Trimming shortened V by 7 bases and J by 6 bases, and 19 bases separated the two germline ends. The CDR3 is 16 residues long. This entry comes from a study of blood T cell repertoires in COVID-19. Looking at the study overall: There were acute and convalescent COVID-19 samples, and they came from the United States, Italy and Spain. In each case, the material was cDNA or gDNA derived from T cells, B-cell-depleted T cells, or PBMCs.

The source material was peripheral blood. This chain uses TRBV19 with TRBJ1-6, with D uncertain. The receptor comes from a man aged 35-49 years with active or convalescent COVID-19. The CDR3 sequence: CASKERAVVSNSPLHF. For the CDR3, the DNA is TGTGCCAGTAAAGAGAGGGCCGTCGTGTCTAATTCACCCCTCCACTTT.